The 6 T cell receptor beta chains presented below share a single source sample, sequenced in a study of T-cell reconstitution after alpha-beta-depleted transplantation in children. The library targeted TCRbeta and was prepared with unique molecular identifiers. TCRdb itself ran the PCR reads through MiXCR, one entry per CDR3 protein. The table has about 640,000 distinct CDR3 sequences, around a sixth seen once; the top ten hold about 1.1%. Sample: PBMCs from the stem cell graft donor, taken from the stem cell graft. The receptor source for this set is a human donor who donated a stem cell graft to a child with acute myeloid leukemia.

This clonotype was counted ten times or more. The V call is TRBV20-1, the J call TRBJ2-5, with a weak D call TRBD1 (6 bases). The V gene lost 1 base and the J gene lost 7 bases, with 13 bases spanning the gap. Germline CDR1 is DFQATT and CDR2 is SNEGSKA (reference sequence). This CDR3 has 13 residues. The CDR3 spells CSARGPDSRTQYF. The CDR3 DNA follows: TGCAGTGCTAGAGGCCCGGACAGCCGGACCCAGTACTTC.

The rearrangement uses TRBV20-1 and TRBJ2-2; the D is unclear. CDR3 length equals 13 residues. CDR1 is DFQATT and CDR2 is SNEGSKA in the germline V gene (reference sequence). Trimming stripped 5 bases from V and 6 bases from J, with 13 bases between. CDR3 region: CSAPGPYAGELFF. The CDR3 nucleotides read TGCAGTGCTCCGGGCCCCTACGCCGGGGAGCTGTTTTTT.

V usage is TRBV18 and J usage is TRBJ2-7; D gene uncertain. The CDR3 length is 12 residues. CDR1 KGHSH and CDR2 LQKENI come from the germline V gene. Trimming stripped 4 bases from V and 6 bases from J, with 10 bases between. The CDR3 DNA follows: TGTGCCAGCTCACTTAGAACGGGCGAGCAGTACTTC. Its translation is CASSLRTGEQYF.

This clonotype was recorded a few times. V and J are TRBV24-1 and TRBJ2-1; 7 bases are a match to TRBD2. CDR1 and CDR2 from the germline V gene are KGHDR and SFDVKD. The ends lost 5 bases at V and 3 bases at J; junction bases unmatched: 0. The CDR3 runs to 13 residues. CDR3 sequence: CATSGGGYNEQFF. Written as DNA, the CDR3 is TGTGCCACCAGTGGCGGGGGCTACAATGAGCAGTTCTTC.

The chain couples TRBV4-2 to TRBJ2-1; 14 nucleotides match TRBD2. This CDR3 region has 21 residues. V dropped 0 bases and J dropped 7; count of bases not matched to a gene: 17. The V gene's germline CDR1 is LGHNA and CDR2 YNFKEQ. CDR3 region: CASSQDLSGTSGGPGLNEQFF. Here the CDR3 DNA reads TGTGCCAGCAGCCAAGACCTTTCCGGGACTAGCGGGGGCCCCGGGCTAAATGAGCAGTTCTTC.

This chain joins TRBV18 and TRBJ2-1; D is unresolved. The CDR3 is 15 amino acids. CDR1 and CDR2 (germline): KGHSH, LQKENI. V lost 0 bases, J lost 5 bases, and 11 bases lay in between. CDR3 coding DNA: TGTGCCAGCTCACCACCTGGTATCGCACACAATGAGCAGTTCTTC. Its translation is CASSPPGIAHNEQFF.